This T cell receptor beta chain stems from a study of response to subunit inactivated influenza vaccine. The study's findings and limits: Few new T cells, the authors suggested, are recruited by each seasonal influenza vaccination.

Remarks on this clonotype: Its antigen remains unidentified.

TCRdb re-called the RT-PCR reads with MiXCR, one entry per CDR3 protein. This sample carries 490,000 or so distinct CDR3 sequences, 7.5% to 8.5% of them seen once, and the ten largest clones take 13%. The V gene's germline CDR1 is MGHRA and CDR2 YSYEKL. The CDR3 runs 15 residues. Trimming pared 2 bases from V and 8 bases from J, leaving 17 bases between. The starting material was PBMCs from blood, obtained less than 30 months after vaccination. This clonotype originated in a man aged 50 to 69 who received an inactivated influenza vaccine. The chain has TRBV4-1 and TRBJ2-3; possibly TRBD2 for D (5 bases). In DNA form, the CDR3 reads TGCGCCAGCAGCCAACGGGAAGGGCCCTTGGTTACGCAGTATTTT. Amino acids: CASSQREGPLVTQYF.